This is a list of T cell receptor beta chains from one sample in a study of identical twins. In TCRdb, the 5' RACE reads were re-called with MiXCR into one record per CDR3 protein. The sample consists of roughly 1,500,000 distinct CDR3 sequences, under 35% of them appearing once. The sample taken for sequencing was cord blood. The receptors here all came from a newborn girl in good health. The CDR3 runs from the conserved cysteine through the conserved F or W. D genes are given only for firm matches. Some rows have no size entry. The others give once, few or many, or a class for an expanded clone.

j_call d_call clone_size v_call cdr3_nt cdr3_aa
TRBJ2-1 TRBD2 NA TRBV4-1 TGCGCCAGCAGCCAAGAGGCTAGCGGGAGTGTGAATGAGCAGTTCTTC CASSQEASGSVNEQFF
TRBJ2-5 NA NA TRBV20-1 TGCAGTGCTAGATGGGGCAGGAAAGAGACCCAGTACTTC CSARWGRKETQYF
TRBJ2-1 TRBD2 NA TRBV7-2 TGTGCCAGCAGCCCAGGACTAGCGGGGGGCGAGTTTTACAATGAGCAGTTCTTC CASSPGLAGGEFYNEQFF
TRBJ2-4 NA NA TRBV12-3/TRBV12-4 TGTGCCAGCACACCATGGGGCTGGGACGGTATTCAGTACTTC CASTPWGWDGIQYF
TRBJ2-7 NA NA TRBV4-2 TGTGCCAGCAGCCAAGAAGATCGGGATCTCGGCGAGCAGTACTTC CASSQEDRDLGEQYF
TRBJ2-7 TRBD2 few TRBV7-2 TGTGCCAGCAGCTTAGATAGGAGACTAGCGGGAGGGCCATACGAGCAGTACTTC CASSLDRRLAGGPYEQYF
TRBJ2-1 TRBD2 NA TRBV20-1 TGCAGTGCTCGTAGCGGGCCCTCCTACAATGAGCAGTTCTTC CSARSGPSYNEQFF
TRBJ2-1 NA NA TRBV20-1 TGCAGTGCTAGAGATGATAAGATTACTAGAGGCTACTACAATGAGCAGTTCTTC CSARDDKITRGYYNEQFF
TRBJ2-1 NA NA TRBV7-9 TGTGCCAGCAGTCAAATAGGGCGCTCCTACAATGAGCAGTTCTTC CASSQIGRSYNEQFF
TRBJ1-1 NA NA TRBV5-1 TGCGCCAGCACAACGACAGGGAACACTGAAGCTTTCTTT CASTTTGNTEAFF
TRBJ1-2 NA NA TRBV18 TGTGCCAGCTCACCAGGTGACACCCGGAGCGGCTACACCTTC CASSPGDTRSGYTF
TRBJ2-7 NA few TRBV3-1 TGTGCCAGCAGCCAAGATCCTATCGGCTACGAGCAGTACTTC CASSQDPIGYEQYF
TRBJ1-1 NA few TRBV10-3 TGTGCCATCAGTGAAGGGGCTGGAGGCACTGAAGCTTTCTTT CAISEGAGGTEAFF
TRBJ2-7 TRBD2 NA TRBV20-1 TGCAGTGCTACGCACGTTTTCGGGAGGCGAAATGAGCAGTACTTC CSATHVFGRRNEQYF
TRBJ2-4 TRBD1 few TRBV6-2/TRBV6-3 TGTGCCAGCAGCCAAGCACAGGGGATTCAGTACTTC CASSQAQGIQYF
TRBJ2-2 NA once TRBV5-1 TGCGCCAGCAGCTTGCCGGGGATGAGGACCGGGGAGCTGTTTTTT CASSLPGMRTGELFF
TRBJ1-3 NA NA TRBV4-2 TGTGCCAGCAGCCAAGATCCGGGACGCGTCTCTGGAAACACCATATATTTT CASSQDPGRVSGNTIYF
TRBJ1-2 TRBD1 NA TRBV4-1 TGCGCCAGCAGCCCTCAACCTGACAGGGTCGACGACTACACCTTC CASSPQPDRVDDYTF
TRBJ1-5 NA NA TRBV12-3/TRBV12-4 TGTGCCAGCAGTTTGGGCCTGCCGGCTCAGCCCCAGCATTTT CASSLGLPAQPQHF
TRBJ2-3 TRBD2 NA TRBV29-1 TGCAGCGTTGGCCCGACTAGCGCCACAGATACGCAGTATTTT CSVGPTSATDTQYF
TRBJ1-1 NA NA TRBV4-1 TGCGCCAGCAGCCAAGTCGAGTCTATGAACACTGAAGCTTTCTTT CASSQVESMNTEAFF
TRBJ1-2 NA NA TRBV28 TGTGCCAGCTACGAAGGCGGGGCCTACTATGGCTACACCTTC CASYEGGAYYGYTF
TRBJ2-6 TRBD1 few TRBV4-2 TGTGCCAGCAGCCAAGATCAAGGGACAGGGTATGTCGGGGCCAACGTCCTGACTTTC CASSQDQGTGYVGANVLTF
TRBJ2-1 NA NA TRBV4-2 TGTGCCAGCAGCCAAGCCACTAGGGGCTCCTACAATGGGCAGTTCTTC CASSQATRGSYNGQFF
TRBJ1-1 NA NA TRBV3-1 TGTGCCAGCAGCCAAGGAACCGGACGGACCACTGAAGCTTTCTTT CASSQGTGRTTEAFF
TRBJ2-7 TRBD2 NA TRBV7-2 TGTGCCAGCAGCGCCACTAGCGGGGGGAGTTACGAGCAGTACTTC CASSATSGGSYEQYF
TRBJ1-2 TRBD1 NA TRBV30 TGTGCCTGCCGGGACAGGGGGACCTATGGCTACACCTTC CACRDRGTYGYTF
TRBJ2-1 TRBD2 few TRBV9 TGTGCCAGCAGCGAAAAACTCATAGCGGGATTCTACAATGAGCAGTTCTTC CASSEKLIAGFYNEQFF
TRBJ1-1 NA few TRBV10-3 TGTGCCATCAGTGAGAGGGGGGATCTGAACACTGAAGCTTTCTTT CAISERGDLNTEAFF
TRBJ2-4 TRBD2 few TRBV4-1 TGCGCCAGCAGCCCGACTAGCACGATTTATGAGCAGTACTTC CASSPTSTIYEQYF
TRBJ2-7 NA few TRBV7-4 TGTGCCAGCAGCTTGCGGCTTACCTTCTACGAGCAGTACTTC CASSLRLTFYEQYF
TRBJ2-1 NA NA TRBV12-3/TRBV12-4 TGTGCCAGCAGCCCCGCTAGCACCTACAATGAGCAGTTCTTC CASSPASTYNEQFF
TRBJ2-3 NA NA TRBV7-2 TGTGCCAGCAGCTCGACGGGCCCTCTGAGCACAGATATGCAGTATTTT CASSSTGPLSTDMQYF
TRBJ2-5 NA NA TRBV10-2 TGCGCCAGCGAGGAGTCAGGCAATGAGCAGTACTTC CASEESGNEQYF
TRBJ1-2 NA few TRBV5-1 TGCGCCAGCACCTCACACGGGGACGGCTATGGCTACACCTTC CASTSHGDGYGYTF
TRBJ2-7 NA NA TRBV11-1 TGTGCCAGCAGACCTGGGGGGTCCAGCTCCTACGAGCAGTACTTC CASRPGGSSSYEQYF
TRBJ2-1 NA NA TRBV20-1 TGCAGTGCTAGTGCGGCGGACGCTGACAATGAGCAGTTCTTC CSASAADADNEQFF